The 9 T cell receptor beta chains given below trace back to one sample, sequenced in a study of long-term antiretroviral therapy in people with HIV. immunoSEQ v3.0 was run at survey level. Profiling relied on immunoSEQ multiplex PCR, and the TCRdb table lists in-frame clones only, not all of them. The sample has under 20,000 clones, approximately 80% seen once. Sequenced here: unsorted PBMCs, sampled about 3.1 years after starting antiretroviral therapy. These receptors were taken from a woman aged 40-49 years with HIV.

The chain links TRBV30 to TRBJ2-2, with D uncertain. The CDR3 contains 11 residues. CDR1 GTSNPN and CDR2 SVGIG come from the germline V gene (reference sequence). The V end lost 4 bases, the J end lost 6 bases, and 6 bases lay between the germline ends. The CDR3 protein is CAWTRSGELFF. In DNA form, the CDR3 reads TGTGCCTGGACCCGGTCCGGGGAGCTGTTTTTT. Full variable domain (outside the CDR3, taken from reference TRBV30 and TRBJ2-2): SQTIHQWPATLVQPVGSPLSLECTVEGTSNPNLYWYRQAAGRGLQLLFYSVGIGQISSEVPQNLSASRPQDRQFILSSKKLLLSDSGFYLCAWTRSGELFFGEGSRLTVL.

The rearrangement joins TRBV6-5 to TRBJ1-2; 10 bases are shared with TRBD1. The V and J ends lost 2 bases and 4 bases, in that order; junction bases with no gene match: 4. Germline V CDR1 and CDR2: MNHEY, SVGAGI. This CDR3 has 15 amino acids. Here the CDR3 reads CASSYLRTGGYGYTF. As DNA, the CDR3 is TGTGCCAGCAGTTACCTACGGACAGGGGGCTATGGCTACACCTTC.

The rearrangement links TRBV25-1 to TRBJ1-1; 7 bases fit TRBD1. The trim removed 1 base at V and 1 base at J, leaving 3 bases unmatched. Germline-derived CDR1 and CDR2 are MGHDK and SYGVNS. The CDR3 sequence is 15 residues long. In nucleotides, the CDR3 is TGTGCCAGCAGTGAATCGCACAGGGGGAACACTGAAGCTTTCTTT. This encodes CASSESHRGNTEAFF.

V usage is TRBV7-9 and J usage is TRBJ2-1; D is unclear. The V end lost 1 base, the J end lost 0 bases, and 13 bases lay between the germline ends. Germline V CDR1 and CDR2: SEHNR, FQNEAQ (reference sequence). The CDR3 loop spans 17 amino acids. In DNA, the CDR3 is TGTGCCAGCAGCTTAGGATCGACCTTTAGCTCCTACAATGAGCAGTTCTTC. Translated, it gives CASSLGSTFSSYNEQFF.

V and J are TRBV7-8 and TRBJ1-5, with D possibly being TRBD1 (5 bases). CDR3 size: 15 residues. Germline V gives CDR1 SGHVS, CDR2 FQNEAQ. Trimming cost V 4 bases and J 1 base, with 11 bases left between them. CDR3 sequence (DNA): TGTGCCAGCAGCTGGGGGATTGCGAGCAATCAGCCCCAGCATTTT. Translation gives CASSWGIASNQPQHF.

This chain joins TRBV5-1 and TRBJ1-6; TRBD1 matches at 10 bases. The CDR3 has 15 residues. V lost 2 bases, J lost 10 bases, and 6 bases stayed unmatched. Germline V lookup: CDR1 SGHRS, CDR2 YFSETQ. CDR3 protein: CASSFGTGEGSPLHF. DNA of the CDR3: TGCGCCAGCAGCTTCGGGACAGGGGAAGGATCACCCCTCCACTTT.

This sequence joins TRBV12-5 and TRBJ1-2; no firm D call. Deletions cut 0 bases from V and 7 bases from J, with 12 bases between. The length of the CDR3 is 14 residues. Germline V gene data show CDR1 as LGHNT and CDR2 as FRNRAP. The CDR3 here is CASGLVPNGGGYTF. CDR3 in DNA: TGTGCTAGTGGTTTGGTACCCAACGGCGGTGGCTACACCTTC.

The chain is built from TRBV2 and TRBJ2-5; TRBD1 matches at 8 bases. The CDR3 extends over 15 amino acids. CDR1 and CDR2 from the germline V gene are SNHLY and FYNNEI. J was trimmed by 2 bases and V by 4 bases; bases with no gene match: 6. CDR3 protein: CASSGQGLQQETQYF. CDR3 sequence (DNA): TGTGCCAGCAGTGGACAGGGGCTACAACAAGAGACCCAGTACTTC.

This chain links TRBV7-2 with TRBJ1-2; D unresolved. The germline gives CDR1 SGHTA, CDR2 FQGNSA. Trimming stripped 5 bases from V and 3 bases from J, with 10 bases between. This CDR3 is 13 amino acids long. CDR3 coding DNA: TGTGCCAGCAGCCCTGCTGGGGACTATGGCTACACCTTC. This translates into CASSPAGDYGYTF.